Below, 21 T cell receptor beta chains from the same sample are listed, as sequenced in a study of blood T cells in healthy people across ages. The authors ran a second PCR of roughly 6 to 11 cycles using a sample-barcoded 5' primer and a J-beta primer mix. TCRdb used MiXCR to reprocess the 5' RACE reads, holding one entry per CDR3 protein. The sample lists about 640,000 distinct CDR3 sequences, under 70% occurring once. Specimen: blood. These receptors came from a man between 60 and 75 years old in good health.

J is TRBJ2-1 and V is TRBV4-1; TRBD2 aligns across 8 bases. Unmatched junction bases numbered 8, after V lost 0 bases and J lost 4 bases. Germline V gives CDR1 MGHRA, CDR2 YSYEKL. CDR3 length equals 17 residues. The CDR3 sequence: CASSQDVVAGTYNEQFF. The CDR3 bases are TGCGCCAGCAGCCAAGATGTGGTAGCGGGGACGTACAATGAGCAGTTCTTC.

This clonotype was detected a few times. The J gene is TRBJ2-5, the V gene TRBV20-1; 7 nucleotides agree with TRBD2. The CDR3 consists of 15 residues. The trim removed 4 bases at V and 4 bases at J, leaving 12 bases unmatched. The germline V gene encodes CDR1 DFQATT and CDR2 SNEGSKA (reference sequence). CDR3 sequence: CSATGWEGSTETQYF. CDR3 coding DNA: TGCAGTGCTACCGGCTGGGAGGGGTCCACAGAGACCCAGTACTTC.

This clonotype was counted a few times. The chain's CDR3 is CASSFQPGTDTQYF. CDR3 sequence (DNA): TGCGCCAGCAGCTTCCAGCCGGGAACAGATACGCAGTATTTT. The chain links TRBV5-1 to TRBJ2-3, with D maybe TRBD2 (5 bases). The CDR3 sequence is 14 residues long. Germline V gene lookup returns CDR1 SGHRS and CDR2 YFSETQ. The V end was cut by 2 bases, the J end by 3 bases, with 10 bases between.

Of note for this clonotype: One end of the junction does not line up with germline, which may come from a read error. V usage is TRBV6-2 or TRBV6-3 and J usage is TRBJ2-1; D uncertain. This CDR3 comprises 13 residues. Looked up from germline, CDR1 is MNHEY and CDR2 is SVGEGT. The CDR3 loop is CASRDLAYKEQFF. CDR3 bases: TGTGCCAGCAGGGATCTCGCCTACAAGGAGCAGTTCTTC.

The CDR3 coding sequence is TGCAGTGCCGCACCGCCTAGCGGGGTCGATGGGACCCAGTACTTC. It specifies CSAAPPSGVDGTQYF. The chain recombines TRBV20-1 with TRBJ2-5; 9 bases are a match to TRBD2. The CDR3 is made up of 15 amino acids. CDR1 DFQATT and CDR2 SNEGSKA come from the germline V gene (reference sequence). The trim removed 6 bases at V and 7 bases at J, leaving 15 bases unmatched.

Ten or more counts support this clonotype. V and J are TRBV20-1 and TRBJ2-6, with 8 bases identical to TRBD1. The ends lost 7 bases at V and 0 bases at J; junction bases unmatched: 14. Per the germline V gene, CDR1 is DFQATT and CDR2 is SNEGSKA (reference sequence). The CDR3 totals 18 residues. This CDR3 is CSVSSTGASSSGANVLTF. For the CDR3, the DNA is TGCAGTGTCTCATCGACAGGGGCGTCGTCCTCTGGGGCCAACGTCCTGACTTTC.

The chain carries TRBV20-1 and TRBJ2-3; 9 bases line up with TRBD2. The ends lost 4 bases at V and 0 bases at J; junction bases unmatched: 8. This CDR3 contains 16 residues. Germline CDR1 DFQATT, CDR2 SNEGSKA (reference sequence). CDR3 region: CSANPRLAASTDTQYF. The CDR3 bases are TGCAGTGCTAACCCGCGACTAGCGGCTAGCACAGATACGCAGTATTTT.

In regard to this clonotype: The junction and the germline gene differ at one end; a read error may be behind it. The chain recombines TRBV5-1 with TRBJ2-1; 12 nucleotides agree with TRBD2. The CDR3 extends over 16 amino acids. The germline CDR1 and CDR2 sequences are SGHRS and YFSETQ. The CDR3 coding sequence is TGCGCCAGCAGCGGAAGGACTAGCGGGGACTACAATGGGCAGTTCTTC. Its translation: CASSGRTSGDYNGQFF.

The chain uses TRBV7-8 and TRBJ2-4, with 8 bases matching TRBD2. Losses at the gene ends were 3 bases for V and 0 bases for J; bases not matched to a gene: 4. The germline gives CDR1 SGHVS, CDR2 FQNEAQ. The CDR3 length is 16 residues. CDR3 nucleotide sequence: TGTGCCAGCAGCTTGGGTGCGGGGGGAGCCAAAAACATTCAGTACTTC. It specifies CASSLGAGGAKNIQYF.

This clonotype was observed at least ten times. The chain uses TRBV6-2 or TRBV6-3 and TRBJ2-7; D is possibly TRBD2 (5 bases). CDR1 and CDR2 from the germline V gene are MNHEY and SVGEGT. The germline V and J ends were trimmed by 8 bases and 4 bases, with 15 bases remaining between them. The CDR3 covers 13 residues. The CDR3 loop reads CASWTPLVYEQYF. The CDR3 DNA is TGTGCCAGCTGGACTCCGCTGGTATACGAGCAGTACTTC.

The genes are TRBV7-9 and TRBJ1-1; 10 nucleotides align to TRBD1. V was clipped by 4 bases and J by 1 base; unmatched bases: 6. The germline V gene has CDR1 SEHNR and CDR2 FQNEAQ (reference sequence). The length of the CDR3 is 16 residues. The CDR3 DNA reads TGTGCCAGCAGCTCTGGACAGGGGGGGGCGAACACTGAAGCTTTCTTT. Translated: CASSSGQGGANTEAFF. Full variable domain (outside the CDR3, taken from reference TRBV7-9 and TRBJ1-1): DTGVSQNPRHKITKRGQNVTFRCDPISEHNRLYWYRQTLGQGPEFLTYFQNEAQLEKSRLLSDRFSAERPKGSFSTLEIQRTEQGDSAMYLCASSSGQGGANTEAFFGQGTRLTVV.

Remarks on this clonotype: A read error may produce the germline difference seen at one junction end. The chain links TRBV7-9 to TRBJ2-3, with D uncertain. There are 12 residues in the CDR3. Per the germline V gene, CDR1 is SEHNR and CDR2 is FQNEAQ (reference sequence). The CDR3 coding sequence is TGTGCCAACAGCTTATACGCAGATACGCAGTATTTT. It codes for CANSLYADTQYF.

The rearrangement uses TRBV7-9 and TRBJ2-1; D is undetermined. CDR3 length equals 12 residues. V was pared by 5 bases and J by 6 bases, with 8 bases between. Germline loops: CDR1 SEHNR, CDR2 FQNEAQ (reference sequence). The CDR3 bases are TGTGCCAGCAGCCCGGCCCTCAATGAGCAGTTCTTC. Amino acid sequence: CASSPALNEQFF.

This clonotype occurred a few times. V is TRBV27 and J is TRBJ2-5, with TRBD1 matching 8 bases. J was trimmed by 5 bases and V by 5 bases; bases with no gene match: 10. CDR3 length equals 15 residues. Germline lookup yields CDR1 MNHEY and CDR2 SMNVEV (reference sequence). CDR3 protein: CASSPSDRAGETQYF. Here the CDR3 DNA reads TGTGCCAGCAGTCCGTCGGACAGGGCCGGGGAGACCCAGTACTTC.

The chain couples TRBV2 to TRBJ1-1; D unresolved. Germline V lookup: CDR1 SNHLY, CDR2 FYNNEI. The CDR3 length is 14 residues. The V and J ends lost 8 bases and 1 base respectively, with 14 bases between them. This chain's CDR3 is CASRKIDGNTEAFF. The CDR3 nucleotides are TGTGCCAGCCGGAAAATCGACGGGAACACTGAAGCTTTCTTT.

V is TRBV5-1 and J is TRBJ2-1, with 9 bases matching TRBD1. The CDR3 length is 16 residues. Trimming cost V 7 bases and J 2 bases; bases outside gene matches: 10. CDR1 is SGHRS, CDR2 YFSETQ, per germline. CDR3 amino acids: CASAQVGQGPYNEQFF. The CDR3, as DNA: TGCGCCAGCGCCCAGGTGGGACAGGGCCCCTACAATGAGCAGTTCTTC.

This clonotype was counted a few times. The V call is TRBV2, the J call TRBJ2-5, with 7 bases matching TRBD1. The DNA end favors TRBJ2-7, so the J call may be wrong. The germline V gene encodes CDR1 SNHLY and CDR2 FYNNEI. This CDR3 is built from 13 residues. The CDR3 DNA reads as TGTGCCAGCAGGCTCGACAGGGAGTCCGAGCAGTACTTC. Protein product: CASRLDRESEQYF.

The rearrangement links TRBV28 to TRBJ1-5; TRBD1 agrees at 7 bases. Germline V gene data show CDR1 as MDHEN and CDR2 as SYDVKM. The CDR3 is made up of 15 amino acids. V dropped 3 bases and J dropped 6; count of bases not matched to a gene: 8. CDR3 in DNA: TGTGCCAGCAGTTTGGCAGGGGGTTGGGGTCAGCCCCAGCATTTT. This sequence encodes CASSLAGGWGQPQHF.

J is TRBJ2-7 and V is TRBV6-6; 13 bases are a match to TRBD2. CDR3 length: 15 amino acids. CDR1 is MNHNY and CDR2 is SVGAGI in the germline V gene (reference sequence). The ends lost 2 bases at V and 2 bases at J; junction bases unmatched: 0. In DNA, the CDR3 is TGTGCCAGCAGTTACGGGACTAGCGGGACCTACGAGCAGTACTTC. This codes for CASSYGTSGTYEQYF.

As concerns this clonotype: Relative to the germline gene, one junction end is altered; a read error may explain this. Here the CDR3 DNA reads TGCGCCAGCAGCTTGGGTGGGCAGGCGACCGGTTATGGCTTCACCTTC. It specifies CASSLGGQATGYGFTF. The chain has TRBV5-1 and TRBJ1-2; D remains unclear. Germline V lookup: CDR1 SGHRS, CDR2 YFSETQ. The CDR3 consists of 16 residues.

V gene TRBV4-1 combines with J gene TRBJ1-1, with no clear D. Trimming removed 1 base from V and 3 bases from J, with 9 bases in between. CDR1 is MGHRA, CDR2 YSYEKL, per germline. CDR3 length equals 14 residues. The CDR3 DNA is TGCGCCAGCAGCCAAGGGGCGTCATACACTGAAGCTTTCTTT. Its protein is CASSQGASYTEAFF.